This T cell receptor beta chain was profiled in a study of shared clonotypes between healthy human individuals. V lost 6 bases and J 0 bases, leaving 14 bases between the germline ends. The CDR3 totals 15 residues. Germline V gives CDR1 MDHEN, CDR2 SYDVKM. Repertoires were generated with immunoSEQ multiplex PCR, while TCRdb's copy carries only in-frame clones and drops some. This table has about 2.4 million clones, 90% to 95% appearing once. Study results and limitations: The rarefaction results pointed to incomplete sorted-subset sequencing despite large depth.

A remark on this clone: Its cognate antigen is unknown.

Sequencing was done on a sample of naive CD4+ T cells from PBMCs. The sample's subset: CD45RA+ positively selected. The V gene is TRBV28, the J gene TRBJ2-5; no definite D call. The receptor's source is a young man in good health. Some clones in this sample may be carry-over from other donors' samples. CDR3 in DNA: TGTGCCAGCAGCTGGGCTCGACTGAACCAAGAGACCCAGTACTTC. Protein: CASSWARLNQETQYF.